Presented here are 5 T cell receptor beta chains from one specimen sequenced in a study of cytomegalovirus exposure and HLA in healthy donors. Sequencing used immunoSEQ multiplex PCR; TCRdb keeps in-frame clones, though not all of them. The data contain some 50,000 clones, approximately 93% of them singletons. Sequencing was done on a sample of PBMCs. Every receptor here comes from a woman between 18 and 29 years old in good health and CMV-seronegative.

The chain carries TRBV10-1 and TRBJ2-5, with a weak D call TRBD2 (7 bases). Germline V CDR1 and CDR2: WNHNN, SYGVQD (reference sequence). Trimming removed 7 bases from V and 6 bases from J, with 18 bases in between. This CDR3 comprises 14 residues. CDR3 sequence (DNA): TGCGCCAGCAACGGCCGGGGGGCGAAAAAGACCCAGTACTTC. Residues: CASNGRGAKKTQYF.

The J gene is TRBJ1-2, the V gene TRBV19, with TRBD1 as a possible D gene (6 bases). CDR1 LNHDA and CDR2 SQIVND come from the germline V gene (reference sequence). The CDR3 is 13 amino acids. Trimming took 0 bases from V and 5 from J, leaving 7 bases between them. In DNA form, the CDR3 reads TGTGCCAGTAGTATAGAGGACAGTTATGGCTACACCTTC. It specifies CASSIEDSYGYTF.

V gene TRBV6-5 combines with J gene TRBJ1-2; a possible D gene is TRBD1 (6 bases). Per germline, CDR1 MNHEY and CDR2 SVGAGI. The CDR3 length is 13 residues. V gave up 8 bases and J gave up 5 bases, with 15 bases separating them. The CDR3 sequence is CASGRGRKYGYTF. The CDR3 nucleotides read TGTGCCAGCGGAAGGGGGAGAAAGTATGGCTACACCTTC.

Here the CDR3 reads CASSQDRVPSPYNEQFF. CDR3 bases: TGCGCCAGCAGCCAAGATCGGGTGCCGAGTCCCTACAATGAGCAGTTCTTC. The chain carries TRBV4-3 and TRBJ2-1; no firm D call. CDR3 size: 17 residues. Germline CDR1 reads LGHNA; CDR2 reads YSLEER. The V end was cut by 0 bases, the J end by 2 bases, with 14 bases between.

The chain couples TRBV7-2 to TRBJ2-7; TRBD2 might be the D (7 bases). The CDR3 is 15 amino acids. CDR1 is SGHTA, CDR2 FQGNSA, per germline. V was trimmed by 2 bases and J by 2 bases, leaving 13 bases between them. For the CDR3, the DNA is TGTGCCAGCAGCTTATTTGGCGGGGGCCCCTACGAGCAGTACGTC. Protein: CASSLFGGGPYEQYV.